These 28 T cell receptor beta chains share one sample of origin, sequenced in a study of response to subunit inactivated influenza vaccine. TCRdb reprocessed the RT-PCR reads with MiXCR, giving one entry per CDR3 protein. The sample holds 150,000 to 200,000 distinct CDR3 sequences, approximately 10% seen once. The input for sequencing was non-naive T cells sorted from PBMCs, taken 45 days after vaccination. These receptors all stem from a man aged 45-65 years who received an inactivated influenza vaccine.

This clonotype was recorded at least ten times. The rearrangement links TRBV11-1 to TRBJ2-6, with TRBD1 matching over 8 bases. V lost 5 bases, J lost 2 bases, and 11 bases stayed unmatched. The CDR3 runs to 18 residues. CDR1 is SGHAT, CDR2 FQDESV, per germline (reference sequence). In DNA form, the CDR3 reads TGTGCCAGCAGCCTCCACGACAGGGGACATGCTGGGGCCAACGTCCTGACTTTC. Amino acid sequence: CASSLHDRGHAGANVLTF.

This clonotype occurred many times. The chain has TRBV6-1 and TRBJ1-5; D unclear. The CDR3 loop spans 13 amino acids. Between the trimmed V and J ends, which lost 7 bases and 1 base, there was a span of 8 bases. Germline-derived CDR1 and CDR2 are MNHNS and SASEGT. Written as DNA, the CDR3 is TGTGCCAGCAAAAGGGTGAGCAATCAGCCCCAGCATTTT. Its protein product is CASKRVSNQPQHF.

This clonotype has just a few counts. The chain uses TRBV7-9 and TRBJ1-5; D is unresolved. V was cut by 8 bases and J by 1 base, with 9 bases left in between. CDR3 length: 13 amino acids. Germline V CDR1 and CDR2: SEHNR, FQNEAQ (reference sequence). CDR3 nucleotide sequence: TGTGCCAGCGCCCCCGGGAGCAATCAGCCCCAGCATTTT. Translated, it gives CASAPGSNQPQHF.

This clonotype occurred many times. The chain links TRBV6-4 to TRBJ2-7; the match to TRBD2 covers 10 bases. The CDR3 has 15 amino acids. Germline CDR1 reads MRHNA; CDR2 reads SNTAGT. Trimming cost V 6 bases and J 0 bases; bases outside gene matches: 5. CDR3 sequence: CASRAGLAASYEQYF. The CDR3 region has the DNA TGTGCCAGCAGGGCCGGACTAGCGGCCTCCTACGAGCAGTACTTC.

The rearrangement links TRBV6-2 or TRBV6-3 to TRBJ2-1, with D perhaps given as TRBD1 or TRBD2 (5 bases each). Looked up from germline, CDR1 is MNHEY and CDR2 is SVGEGT. The V end was cut by 6 bases, the J end by 10 bases, with 16 bases between. The CDR3 totals 13 residues. CDR3 region: CASSSGTTGEQFF. CDR3 coding DNA: TGTGCCAGCAGCTCCGGGACCACGGGCGAGCAGTTCTTC.

V usage is TRBV2 and J usage is TRBJ2-7; possibly TRBD1 or TRBD2 for D (5 bases each). There are 14 residues in the CDR3. V shed 6 bases and J shed 1 base, with 13 bases lying between them. The germline V gene has CDR1 SNHLY and CDR2 FYNNEI. The CDR3 sequence: CASRRDRASYEQYF. In DNA form, the CDR3 reads TGTGCCAGCAGACGGGACCGTGCTTCCTACGAGCAGTACTTC.

This clonotype has a count of ten or more. The rearrangement links TRBV12-3 or TRBV12-4 to TRBJ2-5, with D uncertain. The CDR3 is made up of 16 amino acids. The V and J ends lost 3 bases and 1 base respectively, with 15 bases between them. Here the CDR3 reads CASSFRSGIGQETQYF. Here the CDR3 DNA reads TGTGCCAGCAGTTTTCGGTCAGGTATTGGCCAAGAGACCCAGTACTTC.

In its sample, this clonotype was seen a few times. The V and J genes are TRBV12-3 or TRBV12-4 and TRBJ2-3; 9 bases are shared with TRBD2. This CDR3 comprises 15 residues. Trimming took 6 bases from V and 2 from J; bases not matched to a gene: 6. The CDR3 loop is CASRPTSGHTDTQYF. CDR3 DNA: TGTGCCAGCAGGCCCACTAGCGGGCACACAGATACGCAGTATTTT.

The chain uses TRBV24-1 and TRBJ2-1; 7 bases match TRBD2. The CDR3 consists of 14 residues. J gave up 6 bases and V 0 bases, and 1 base lay outside the gene matches. Germline values: CDR1 KGHDR, CDR2 SFDVKD. The CDR3: CATSDLTGGNEQFF. CDR3 DNA: TGTGCCACCAGTGATTTGACGGGGGGCAATGAGCAGTTCTTC.

This clonotype occurred many times. The CDR3 nucleotides read TGTGCCAGCTCACCAGATATGAGGGCCGGAGCTTTCTTT. Its protein is CASSPDMRAGAFF. The chain uses TRBV18 and TRBJ1-1; D is undetermined. This CDR3 is 13 amino acids long. Germline V CDR1 and CDR2: KGHSH, LQKENI. V was trimmed by 2 bases and J by 10 bases, leaving 14 bases between them.

The gene calls are TRBV4-2 and TRBJ2-5; a possible D gene is TRBD2 (6 bases). Germline V gene data show CDR1 as LGHNA and CDR2 as YNFKEQ. The CDR3 is 13 amino acids. V lost 0 bases, J lost 7 bases, and 9 bases lay in between. As DNA, the CDR3 is TGTGCCAGCAGCCAAGAGTTGCGGGGGACCCAGTACTTC. It codes for CASSQELRGTQYF.

The rearrangement uses TRBV6-4 and TRBJ2-2; D gene ambiguous. With 2 bases removed from V and 9 bases from J, the gap between germline ends came to 7 bases. Germline V lookup: CDR1 MRHNA, CDR2 SNTAGT. The CDR3 contains 12 residues. CDR3: CASSDHTRELFF. CDR3 DNA sequence: TGTGCCAGCAGTGACCATACAAGGGAGCTGTTTTTT.

The sample holds a few counts of this clonotype. The chain has TRBV6-5 and TRBJ2-7, with TRBD2 identical over 7 bases. The CDR3 runs 14 residues. Trimming took 4 bases from V and 3 from J; bases not matched to a gene: 6. Germline lookup yields CDR1 MNHEY and CDR2 SVGAGI. For the CDR3, the DNA is TGTGCCAGCAGTTGGTCCGGGACTAACTACGAGCAGTACTTC. Protein product: CASSWSGTNYEQYF.

This clonotype was seen ten or more times. The chain is built from TRBV24-1 and TRBJ2-5; 8 bases are a match to TRBD1. CDR1 is KGHDR and CDR2 is SFDVKD in the germline V gene. This CDR3 has 15 residues. The V and J ends lost 1 base and 5 bases, in that order; junction bases with no gene match: 5. CDR3: CATSDLTGGTETQYF. The CDR3 nucleotides read TGTGCCACCAGTGATTTAACAGGGGGTACGGAGACCCAGTACTTC.

The chain combines TRBV29-1 with TRBJ1-1, with a weak D call TRBD1 (6 bases). CDR1 SQVTM and CDR2 ANQGSEA come from the germline V gene. V lost 7 bases and J 3 bases, leaving 12 bases between the germline ends. The CDR3 contains 12 residues. This chain's CDR3 is CSAIQGDTEAFF. In nucleotides, the CDR3 is TGCAGCGCGATACAGGGAGACACTGAAGCTTTCTTT.

The V gene is TRBV20-1, the J gene TRBJ2-7; TRBD1 agrees at 12 bases. V dropped 2 bases and J dropped 7; count of bases not matched to a gene: 6. The length of the CDR3 is 14 residues. Germline CDR1 and CDR2: DFQATT and SNEGSKA (reference sequence). CDR3 nucleotide sequence: TGCAGTGCTAGAAAGGGACAGGGGGCTTATGAGCAGTACTTC. Translating gives CSARKGQGAYEQYF.

This clonotype was picked up many times. For the CDR3, the DNA is TGCGCCAGCAGCTTGGACGGGACACCAACCTACGAGCAGTACTTC. The encoded protein is CASSLDGTPTYEQYF. The chain links TRBV5-1 to TRBJ2-7; perhaps TRBD1 as D (6 bases). The CDR3 extends over 15 amino acids. Deletions cut 0 bases from V and 2 bases from J, with 12 bases between. Germline loops: CDR1 SGHRS, CDR2 YFSETQ.

The rearrangement joins TRBV20-1 to TRBJ2-1; 16 nucleotides match TRBD2. The trim removed 7 bases at V and 5 bases at J, leaving 11 bases unmatched. The CDR3 is made up of 17 amino acids. Germline assignment: CDR1 DFQATT and CDR2 SNEGSKA (reference sequence). DNA for the CDR3: TGCAGTGTCGAGGGACTAGCGGGAGGGAGGCTTGACAATGAGCAGTTCTTC. Translated, it gives CSVEGLAGGRLDNEQFF.

This clonotype was counted ten times or more. The chain employs TRBV5-5 and TRBJ1-5; tentatively, D is TRBD1 (5 bases). Germline CDR1 reads SGHKS; CDR2 reads YYEKEE (reference sequence). Trimming left V 5 bases short and J 6 bases short, with 18 bases between. CDR3 length equals 15 residues. In nucleotides, the CDR3 is TGTGCCAGCAGTTCAGGGACCTTCGGGGGTCAGCCCCAGCATTTT. It encodes CASSSGTFGGQPQHF.

The chain employs TRBV20-1 and TRBJ2-3; 7 nucleotides match TRBD2. Germline V CDR1 and CDR2: DFQATT, SNEGSKA (reference sequence). The length of the CDR3 is 13 residues. The trim removed 3 bases at V and 6 bases at J, leaving 6 bases unmatched. CDR3 in DNA: TGCAGTGCTAGCAAACTGCGGGGGGATACGCAGTATTTT. Residues: CSASKLRGDTQYF.

V gene TRBV6-5 combines with J gene TRBJ2-5; 9 bases agree with TRBD1. This CDR3 has 15 residues. CDR1 and CDR2 from the germline V gene are MNHEY and SVGAGI. The trim removed 2 bases at V and 2 bases at J, leaving 3 bases unmatched. CDR3 sequence (DNA): TGTGCCAGCAGTTACCCCGGACAGGGGCAAGAGACCCAGTACTTC. Its translation is CASSYPGQGQETQYF.

The chain employs TRBV6-5 and TRBJ2-7; possibly TRBD1 for D (6 bases). CDR1 is MNHEY and CDR2 is SVGAGI in the germline V gene. Trimming took 0 bases from V and 2 from J, leaving 8 bases between them. CDR3 size: 14 residues. CDR3: CASSYSAGAYEQYF. The CDR3 DNA follows: TGTGCCAGCAGTTACTCGGCAGGGGCCTACGAGCAGTACTTC.

This clonotype occurred a few times. This chain links TRBV15 with TRBJ2-7; 11 nucleotides match TRBD2. This CDR3 is 15 amino acids long. Unmatched junction bases numbered 6, after V lost 6 bases and J lost 2 bases. Germline values: CDR1 LNHNV, CDR2 YYDKDF (reference sequence). This CDR3 is CATSPGTSGPYEQYF. DNA for the CDR3: TGTGCCACCAGTCCCGGGACTAGCGGCCCCTACGAGCAGTACTTC.

There are a few counts of this clonotype. This chain uses TRBV4-2 with TRBJ1-6, with D tentatively TRBD1 (5 bases). The germline V gene encodes CDR1 LGHNA and CDR2 YNFKEQ. The CDR3 runs to 16 residues. V was pared by 0 bases and J by 0 bases, with 6 bases between. The CDR3 reads CASSQDGGSYNSPLHF. Here the CDR3 DNA reads TGTGCCAGCAGCCAAGATGGGGGCTCCTATAATTCACCCCTCCACTTT.

This clonotype showed up many times. The chain carries TRBV12-3 or TRBV12-4 and TRBJ2-1, with D maybe TRBD1 (6 bases). V was cut by 1 base and J by 0 bases, with 7 bases left in between. The CDR3 is 15 residues long. Written as DNA, the CDR3 is TGTGCCAGCAGTTTAGAGGACAGCTCCTACAATGAGCAGTTCTTC. Residues: CASSLEDSSYNEQFF.

This clonotype has only a few counts. The chain employs TRBV6-2 or TRBV6-3 and TRBJ2-7; D unresolved. The V end was cut by 6 bases, the J end by 0 bases, with 3 bases between. Germline V gives CDR1 MNHEY, CDR2 SVGEGT. The CDR3 is 11 residues long. The CDR3 nucleotides are TGTGCCAGCAGGCTCTCCTACGAGCAGTACTTC. Its protein product is CASRLSYEQYF.

This clonotype has a count of ten or more. The rearrangement joins TRBV2 to TRBJ2-1; TRBD1 agrees at 12 bases. With V trimmed by 10 bases and J by 8 bases, 9 bases remained unmatched. The CDR3 has 14 residues. Looked up from germline, CDR1 is SNHLY and CDR2 is FYNNEI. The CDR3 DNA sequence: TGTGCCACCTCTCGGGGACAGGGGGCGCATGAGCAGTTCTTC. It specifies CATSRGQGAHEQFF.

V gene TRBV5-8 combines with J gene TRBJ2-5; a possible D gene is TRBD2 (5 bases). Trimming took 2 bases from V and 4 from J, leaving 9 bases between them. This CDR3 spans 13 amino acids. In germline, CDR1 is SGHTS, CDR2 YDEGEE. CDR3 nucleotide sequence: TGTGCCAGCAGCTTACGGAGGACAGAGACCCAGTACTTC. It codes for CASSLRRTETQYF. The variable domain in full, with the rest retrieved from reference TRBV5-8 and TRBJ2-5, is EAGVTQSPTHLIKTRGQQATLRCSPISGHTSVYWYQQALGLGLQFLLWYDEGEERNRGNFPPRFSGRQFPNYSSELNVNALELEDSALYLCASSLRRTETQYFGPGTRLLVL.